The 24 T cell receptor beta chains presented below share a single source sample, sequenced in a study of blood T cell repertoires in COVID-19. The protocol was immunoSEQ multiplex PCR, while the TCRdb copy is restricted to in-frame clones and leaves out a portion. The repertoire includes more than 85,000 clones, approximately 84% of them detected once, and under 11% sits in the top ten. Material for sequencing was peripheral blood. Receptor source: a man in his sixties or seventies with acute or convalescent COVID-19.

This clone was seen once. This chain connects TRBV12-3 or TRBV12-4 to TRBJ2-2, with 7 nucleotides matching TRBD2. CDR3 size: 13 residues. Germline trimming cut 6 bases from V and 4 bases from J; bases unmatched to any gene: 2. CDR3 bases: TGTGCCAGCAGCAGGACTAGCACCGGGGAGCTGTTTTTT. This translates into CASSRTSTGELFF.

The chain has TRBV11-2 and TRBJ1-5; weak D call: TRBD1 (6 bases). The CDR3 length is 16 residues. The V and J ends lost 0 bases and 0 bases respectively, with 9 bases between them. Germline assignment: CDR1 SGHAT and CDR2 FQNNGV. In DNA, the CDR3 is TGTGCCAGCAGCTTAGATACAGGGTATAGCAATCAGCCCCAGCATTTT. Amino acid sequence: CASSLDTGYSNQPQHF.

This clone was counted between two and nine times. The sample has other DNA sequences that encode this CDR3 too. This sequence joins TRBV12-3 or TRBV12-4 and TRBJ2-7; weak D call: TRBD2 (5 bases). The V end lost 3 bases, the J end lost 4 bases, and 10 bases lay between the germline ends. The CDR3 is made up of 13 amino acids. The CDR3 coding sequence is TGTGCCAGCAGTTTTGGCTGGACTTACGAGCAGTACTTC. It yields the protein CASSFGWTYEQYF.

This clone has just one count. The chain links TRBV24-1 to TRBJ2-5, with D perhaps TRBD2 (5 bases). The CDR3 covers 14 residues. Germline assignment: CDR1 KGHDR and CDR2 SFDVKD. V lost 5 bases and J lost 4, with 13 bases in between. The CDR3 sequence: CATSGTSGGETQYF. The CDR3 DNA sequence: TGTGCCACCAGTGGCACTAGTGGCGGAGAGACCCAGTACTTC.

The chain couples TRBV9 to TRBJ1-3; D call uncertain. Trimming removed 4 bases at V and 0 bases at J, with 8 bases between. CDR3 length: 14 residues. Germline CDR1 is SGDLS and CDR2 is YYNGEE. The CDR3: CASSQQSSGNTIYF. For the CDR3, the DNA is TGTGCCAGCAGCCAACAGAGCTCTGGAAACACCATATATTTT.

The rearrangement links TRBV19 to TRBJ1-5; D possibly corresponds to TRBD1 (5 bases). Between the trimmed V and J ends, which lost 5 bases and 6 bases, there was a span of 11 bases. This CDR3 comprises 13 residues. The germline V gene encodes CDR1 LNHDA and CDR2 SQIVND (reference sequence). CDR3 sequence: CASSYQGGQPQHF. The CDR3 nucleotides read TGTGCCAGTAGTTACCAGGGAGGTCAGCCCCAGCATTTT.

The chain uses TRBV7-8 and TRBJ2-1, with TRBD2 matching over 7 bases. After removal of 8 bases from V and 0 bases from J, the junction contained 7 bases not matched to a gene. Germline CDR1 reads SGHVS; CDR2 reads FQNEAQ. The CDR3 runs 15 residues. CDR3 in DNA: TGTGCCAGCGGGTTAGCGGGCGACTCCTACAATGAGCAGTTCTTC. This encodes CASGLAGDSYNEQFF.

The rearrangement joins TRBV5-4 to TRBJ1-2; D is undetermined. The CDR3 contains 16 residues. Deletions cut 0 bases from V and 4 bases from J, with 16 bases between. Germline CDR1 reads SGHNT; CDR2 reads YYREEE (reference sequence). CDR3 protein: CASSLDQVLTSYGYTF. For the CDR3, the DNA is TGTGCCAGCAGCTTGGATCAGGTTCTGACGAGCTATGGCTACACCTTC.

The J gene is TRBJ2-1, the V gene TRBV11-3, with 8 positions matching TRBD2. From germline, CDR1 is SGHNT and CDR2 YENEEA. The CDR3 extends over 13 amino acids. J lost 6 bases, V lost 6 bases, and 4 bases had no gene match. The CDR3 sequence is CASSLTSVNEQFF. Here the CDR3 DNA reads TGTGCCAGCAGTTTGACTAGCGTCAATGAGCAGTTCTTC. The entire variable domain, with the rest obtained from reference TRBV11-3 and TRBJ2-1, is as follows: EAGVVQSPRYKIIEKKQPVAFWCNPISGHNTLYWYLQNLGQGPELLIRYENEEAVDDSQLPKDRFSAERLKGVDSTLKIQPAELGDSAVYLCASSLTSVNEQFFGPGTRLTVL.

This sequence joins TRBV3-1 (or the pseudogene TRBV3-2) and TRBJ1-6, with D unresolved. Germline CDR1 is LGHDT and CDR2 is YNNKEL (reference sequence). The CDR3 sequence is 15 residues long. Trimming took 3 bases from V and 5 from J, leaving 11 bases between them. The CDR3 reads CASSQGGRNNSPLHF. In nucleotides, the CDR3 is TGTGCCAGCAGCCAGGGAGGGCGCAATAATTCACCCCTCCACTTT.

This clone turned up a few times. The genes are TRBV6-2 or TRBV6-3 and TRBJ2-5; D may be TRBD1 (5 bases). The CDR3 covers 15 residues. Germline assignment: CDR1 MNHEY and CDR2 SVGEGT. The germline V and J ends were trimmed by 0 bases and 5 bases, with 13 bases remaining between them. DNA for the CDR3: TGTGCCAGCAGTTACTCGACCCAGGGTGTCGAGACCCAGTACTTC. It yields the protein CASSYSTQGVETQYF.

There are a few counts of this clone. V is TRBV18 and J is TRBJ2-2; 9 nucleotides agree with TRBD2. The CDR3 extends over 15 amino acids. Unmatched junction bases numbered 6, after V lost 10 bases and J lost 0 bases. CDR1 and CDR2 from the germline V gene are KGHSH and LQKENI. CDR3 bases: TGTGCCACCCTGGTAGCGGGAGCGAACACCGGGGAGCTGTTTTTT. Translating it yields CATLVAGANTGELFF.

The rearrangement links TRBV13 to TRBJ2-7; 8 bases match TRBD1. V was pared by 5 bases and J by 4 bases, with 10 bases of the junction left unmatched. CDR1 is PRHDT, CDR2 FYEKMQ, per germline (reference sequence). The length of the CDR3 is 15 residues. Here the CDR3 reads CASSILDRGWYEQYF. CDR3 in DNA: TGTGCCAGCAGCATCCTAGACAGGGGTTGGTACGAGCAGTACTTC.

This clone was recorded only once. The genes are TRBV9 and TRBJ1-2; D might be TRBD1 (5 bases). Trimming shortened V by 4 bases and J by 8 bases, and 12 bases separated the two germline ends. In germline, CDR1 is SGDLS, CDR2 YYNGEE. The length of the CDR3 is 12 residues. This CDR3 reads CASSSQGRGYTF. The CDR3, as DNA: TGTGCCAGCAGCTCCCAGGGTCGCGGCTACACCTTC.

This chain uses TRBV5-5 with TRBJ2-3; TRBD2 matches 13 bases. The V gene's germline CDR1 is SGHKS and CDR2 YYEKEE (reference sequence). V dropped 6 bases and J dropped 3; count of bases not matched to a gene: 4. The CDR3 contains 15 residues. The CDR3 sequence is CASTTSGGATDTQYF. The CDR3 DNA reads as TGTGCCAGCACCACTAGCGGGGGGGCGACAGATACGCAGTATTTT.

J is TRBJ1-6 and V is TRBV10-3; 9 positions match TRBD1. CDR3 size: 15 residues. Unmatched junction bases numbered 6, after V lost 3 bases and J lost 9 bases. CDR1 and CDR2 (germline): ENHRY, SYGVKD. CDR3 bases: TGTGCCATCAGTGAAACAACAGGGGGCGTTTCACCCCTCCACTTT. It translates to CAISETTGGVSPLHF.

The rearrangement joins TRBV6-5 to TRBJ2-5; D remains ambiguous. Trimming took 5 bases from V and 5 from J, leaving 12 bases between them. Per the germline V gene, CDR1 is MNHEY and CDR2 is SVGAGI. The CDR3 loop spans 13 amino acids. The DNA for the CDR3 is TGTGCCAGCAGTCGAGTCATTTTGGAGACCCAGTACTTC. It yields the protein CASSRVILETQYF.

J is TRBJ2-1 and V is TRBV2, with D perhaps TRBD1 (6 bases). CDR1 and CDR2 (germline): SNHLY, FYNNEI. The CDR3 spans 17 residues. Trimming removed 6 bases at V and 0 bases at J, with 18 bases between. CDR3: CASSAKGVVSSYNEQFF. CDR3 DNA sequence: TGTGCCAGCAGCGCCAAGGGGGTAGTTAGCTCCTACAATGAGCAGTTCTTC.

The CDR3 sequence: CASRPPGRELNEQFF. The CDR3 DNA reads TGTGCCAGCAGGCCCCCAGGGCGGGAGCTCAATGAGCAGTTCTTC. The chain recombines TRBV6-5 with TRBJ2-1, with 7 bases identical to TRBD2. The CDR3 consists of 15 residues. Germline assignment: CDR1 MNHEY and CDR2 SVGAGI. The V and J ends lost 6 bases and 6 bases, in that order; junction bases with no gene match: 11.

The chain joins TRBV9 to TRBJ2-4; D unclear. Trimming shortened V by 0 bases and J by 9 bases, and 13 bases separated the two germline ends. The CDR3 spans 14 residues. Germline CDR1 SGDLS, CDR2 YYNGEE. The CDR3 region is CASSVAPAGLIQYF. DNA for the CDR3: TGTGCCAGCAGCGTAGCCCCCGCAGGCCTCATTCAGTACTTC.

This chain uses TRBV7-2 with TRBJ1-6, with a tentative D call TRBD1 (5 bases). The CDR3 runs to 18 residues. V was shortened by 2 bases and J by 0 bases, with 14 bases between the two germline ends. In germline, CDR1 is SGHTA, CDR2 FQGNSA. This CDR3 reads CASSLRPRGGSYNSPLHF. The CDR3 DNA is TGTGCCAGCAGCTTACGTCCGAGGGGAGGCTCCTATAATTCACCCCTCCACTTT.

This rearrangement joins TRBV15 to TRBJ2-1, with 8 bases fitting TRBD2. Germline CDR1 LNHNV, CDR2 YYDKDF (reference sequence). With V trimmed by 0 bases and J by 8 bases, 9 bases remained unmatched. The CDR3 loop spans 16 amino acids. DNA for the CDR3: TGTGCCACCAGCAGAGATATTGCGGGAGGCCCACATGAGCAGTTCTTC. It specifies CATSRDIAGGPHEQFF.

This rearrangement joins TRBV4-2 to TRBJ2-7; D may be TRBD1 (6 bases). Trimming removed 4 bases at V and 4 bases at J, with 8 bases between. Germline-derived CDR1 and CDR2 are LGHNA and YNFKEQ. The CDR3 sequence is 12 residues long. CDR3 sequence (DNA): TGTGCCAGCAGCCTCAGGGGTTACGAGCAGTACTTC. It yields the protein CASSLRGYEQYF.

The V and J genes are TRBV7-9 and TRBJ2-1; D remains ambiguous. CDR1 SEHNR and CDR2 FQNEAQ come from the germline V gene (reference sequence). V was pared by 1 base and J by 5 bases, with 9 bases between. This CDR3 region has 14 residues. The CDR3 DNA reads TGTGCCAGCAGCTTAGGTTCAACAAACAATGAGCAGTTCTTC. This sequence encodes CASSLGSTNNEQFF. The full variable domain, rest sourced from reference TRBV7-9 and TRBJ2-1, is DTGVSQNPRHKITKRGQNVTFRCDPISEHNRLYWYRQTLGQGPEFLTYFQNEAQLEKSRLLSDRFSAERPKGSFSTLEIQRTEQGDSAMYLCASSLGSTNNEQFFGPGTRLTVL.